These 32 T cell receptor beta chains came from one sample sequenced in a study of blood T cells in healthy people across ages. A J-beta primer mix and a sample-barcoded 5' primer were used in a second PCR of about 7 to 12 cycles. MiXCR, applied by TCRdb to the 5' RACE reads, yields one record per CDR3 protein. This sample has about 680,000 distinct CDR3 sequences, with roughly 50% found just once. Sequencing was carried out using blood. The receptors were gathered from a woman aged 60-70 years in good health.

The V and J genes are TRBV3-1 and TRBJ2-5; 12 nucleotides line up with TRBD1. V shed 3 bases, J shed 11 bases, and the junction held 10 bases outside the gene matches. The length of the CDR3 is 15 residues. CDR1 and CDR2 (germline): LGHDT, YNNKEL (reference sequence). CDR3 bases: TGTGCCAGCAGCCAGATGGGGACAGGGGGCACGGAGCAGTACTTC. Amino acids: CASSQMGTGGTEQYF.

This clonotype was recorded a few times. The chain links TRBV28 to TRBJ2-7; 7 nucleotides line up with TRBD2. The CDR3 loop spans 14 amino acids. Germline values: CDR1 MDHEN, CDR2 SYDVKM. V lost 3 bases, J lost 4 bases, and 6 bases stayed unmatched. CDR3 sequence (DNA): TGTGCCAGCAGTTTGGGGGGGATGGCGTACGAGCAGTACTTC. Protein sequence: CASSLGGMAYEQYF.

As for this clonotype: Germline is not matched at one junction end, which may reflect a read error. Here the CDR3 DNA reads TGCGCCAGCAGCCAAGATGGGGGAGGCGCCTACAATGAGCGGTTCTTC. Amino acids: CASSQDGGGAYNERFF. The V gene is TRBV4-3, the J gene TRBJ2-1; weak D call: TRBD2 (6 bases). The germline gives CDR1 LGHNA, CDR2 YSLEER. The CDR3 extends over 16 amino acids.

This clonotype was recorded many times. This chain joins TRBV5-1 and TRBJ1-2, with D perhaps TRBD1 (5 bases). The V gene's germline CDR1 is SGHRS and CDR2 YFSETQ. The CDR3 loop spans 15 amino acids. Trimming pared 4 bases from V and 4 bases from J, leaving 17 bases between. CDR3 nucleotide sequence: TGCGCCAGCAGCCCCCGGGCTCTGCAGGGCTATGGCTACACCTTC. Translating gives CASSPRALQGYGYTF. The variable domain in full, with the rest retrieved from reference TRBV5-1 and TRBJ1-2, is KAGVTQTPRYLIKTRGQQVTLSCSPISGHRSVSWYQQTPGQGLQFLFEYFSETQRNKGNFPGRFSGRQFSNSRSEMNVSTLELGDSALYLCASSPRALQGYGYTFGSGTRLTVV.

The table lists this clonotype with a few counts. The chain couples TRBV10-2 to TRBJ2-7, with a possible D match to TRBD1 (6 bases). The CDR3 spans 13 residues. Germline-derived CDR1 and CDR2 are WSHSY and SAAADI. V gave up 6 bases and J gave up 2 bases, with 11 bases separating them. This chain's CDR3 is CASRQGAAYEQYF. In DNA, the CDR3 is TGCGCCAGCAGACAGGGAGCAGCCTACGAGCAGTACTTC.

The V gene is TRBV6-5, the J gene TRBJ1-6; D gene ambiguous. V was cut by 0 bases and J by 5 bases, with 11 bases left in between. Germline CDR1 and CDR2: MNHEY and SVGAGI. The length of the CDR3 is 16 residues. The DNA for the CDR3 is TGTGCCAGCAGTTACTCGACGGAACAAAATAATTCACCCCTCCACTTT. This translates into CASSYSTEQNNSPLHF.

The V call is TRBV30, the J call TRBJ2-1, with TRBD2 as a possible D gene (6 bases). The V gene's germline CDR1 is GTSNPN and CDR2 SVGIG (reference sequence). The CDR3 has 15 residues. V was clipped by 7 bases and J by 0 bases, with 16 bases between them. The CDR3 DNA reads as TGTGCCTTAAATCGGGACTCCGGCTCCTACAATGAGCAGTTCTTC. Amino acid sequence: CALNRDSGSYNEQFF.

Only a few counts were recorded for this clonotype. The chain recombines TRBV29-1 with TRBJ2-5, with 9 bases matching TRBD1. TRBJ2-7 matches the DNA end more closely, so the J call is doubtful. Looked up from germline, CDR1 is SQVTM and CDR2 is ANQGSEA. This CDR3 spans 14 amino acids. In DNA form, the CDR3 reads TGCAGCGTGGGACAGGGAGGAAGGGGTTACGAGCAGTACTTC. Its translation: CSVGQGGRGYEQYF.

The V gene is TRBV20-1, the J gene TRBJ2-7, with D maybe TRBD1 (5 bases). Trimming removed 3 bases at V and 2 bases at J, with 11 bases between. CDR1 and CDR2 (germline): DFQATT, SNEGSKA (reference sequence). There are 13 residues in the CDR3. The CDR3 sequence is CSASQGSAYEQYF. The CDR3 DNA sequence: TGCAGTGCTAGCCAGGGCTCAGCCTACGAGCAGTACTTC.

The rearrangement joins TRBV2 to TRBJ2-2; maybe TRBD2 (5 bases). The CDR3 is 15 amino acids. CDR1 is SNHLY, CDR2 FYNNEI, per germline. Trimming took off 6 bases at V and 4 bases at J, with 15 bases between the two ends. CDR3 residues: CASSLVPGSTGELFF. The DNA of the CDR3 is TGTGCCAGCAGCCTGGTTCCGGGGTCCACCGGGGAGCTGTTTTTT.

This clonotype was observed at least ten times. The rearrangement links TRBV25-1 to TRBJ2-7, with D possibly being TRBD2 (6 bases). The germline V gene has CDR1 MGHDK and CDR2 SYGVNS. Between the trimmed V and J ends, which lost 7 bases and 4 bases, there was a span of 14 bases. CDR3 length: 13 amino acids. CDR3 region: CASTRGGRYEQYF. The CDR3 bases are TGTGCCAGCACGAGGGGAGGCCGTTACGAGCAGTACTTC.

The CDR3 coding sequence is TGTGCCAGCAGCCGGACCCCTATGGCGGGAGGATACGAGCAGTACTTC. Its translation: CASSRTPMAGGYEQYF. This chain connects TRBV3-1 to TRBJ2-4, with 8 bases that match TRBD2. The J call may be mistaken, given a closer DNA end match to TRBJ2-7. In germline, CDR1 is LGHDT, CDR2 YNNKEL (reference sequence). CDR3 length: 16 residues.

In this sample, this clonotype turned up a few times. The chain uses TRBV20-1 and TRBJ1-4; TRBD1 agrees at 8 bases. Germline values: CDR1 DFQATT, CDR2 SNEGSKA (reference sequence). The V gene end was trimmed by 1 base and the J gene end by 4 bases; junction bases not matched to a gene: 5. The CDR3 has 15 residues. As DNA, the CDR3 is TGCAGTGCTAGAGCCTTGACAGGGGTTAATGAAAAACTGTTTTTT. Residues: CSARALTGVNEKLFF.

CDR3 sequence (DNA): TGTGCCAGCAGTGACCGAGACAGCCACCAAGAGACCCAGTACTTC. Its translation: CASSDRDSHQETQYF. The J gene is TRBJ2-5, the V gene TRBV25-1; D is possibly TRBD1 (5 bases). The CDR3 is made up of 15 amino acids. Looked up from germline, CDR1 is MGHDK and CDR2 is SYGVNS. Between the trimmed V and J ends, which lost 3 bases and 0 bases, there was a span of 11 bases.

The chain combines TRBV10-3 with TRBJ2-7; possibly TRBD2 for D (5 bases). The germline V gene has CDR1 ENHRY and CDR2 SYGVKD. There are 12 residues in the CDR3. Deletions cut 11 bases from V and 4 bases from J, with 15 bases between. Here the CDR3 DNA reads TGTGCCTCCGGACTGAGTTTATACGAGCAGTACTTC. This sequence encodes CASGLSLYEQYF.

This clonotype was picked up a small number of times. V usage is TRBV4-3 and J usage is TRBJ2-4; the match to TRBD2 covers 14 bases. The germline V gene has CDR1 LGHNA and CDR2 YSLEER. Trimming cost V 3 bases and J 3 bases; bases outside gene matches: 10. The CDR3 runs to 19 residues. For the CDR3, the DNA is TGCGCCAGCAGCCACGGGGGACTAGCGGGAGTGGGGGGCAAAAACATTCAGTACTTC. Amino acids: CASSHGGLAGVGGKNIQYF.

The rearrangement links TRBV30 to TRBJ2-1; the D call may be TRBD1 or TRBD2 (6 bases each). Germline V gives CDR1 GTSNPN, CDR2 SVGIG (reference sequence). CDR3 length: 14 amino acids. Between the trimmed V and J ends, which lost 4 bases and 2 bases, there was a span of 12 bases. The CDR3 nucleotides read TGTGCCTGGAAGGGGGACTTACCCTACAATGAGCAGTTCTTC. Its translation: CAWKGDLPYNEQFF.

J is TRBJ2-1 and V is TRBV20-1, with D perhaps TRBD2 (7 bases). Germline lookup yields CDR1 DFQATT and CDR2 SNEGSKA (reference sequence). V was trimmed by 2 bases and J by 6 bases, leaving 17 bases between them. There are 15 residues in the CDR3. The CDR3 reads CSARLRGRGANEQFF. As DNA, the CDR3 is TGCAGTGCTAGACTGCGAGGCCGGGGGGCCAATGAGCAGTTCTTC.

In regard to this clonotype: One base away lies a much larger clone, so this may be a sequencing read error. The chain joins TRBV10-3 to TRBJ2-5; D might be TRBD1 (5 bases). CDR3 length: 14 residues. V lost 2 bases and J 1 base, leaving 8 bases between the germline ends. The germline V gene encodes CDR1 ENHRY and CDR2 SYGVKD. CDR3 loop: CAISEAQAQETQYF. CDR3 DNA sequence: TGTGCCATCAGTGAGGCACAGGCCCAAGAGACCCAGTACTTC.

The rearrangement links TRBV5-1 to TRBJ2-5, with 11 bases fitting TRBD1. V trimming: 5 bases; J trimming: 1 base; junction bases outside the gene matches: 7. The CDR3 is 16 residues long. Looked up from germline, CDR1 is SGHRS and CDR2 is YFSETQ. Written as DNA, the CDR3 is TGCGCCAGCAGTTTAACCGGGACAGGGGGCCAAGAGACCCAGTACTTC. It is translated as CASSLTGTGGQETQYF.

This clonotype showed up just a few times. The chain is built from TRBV20-1 and TRBJ2-5; 12 bases map to TRBD2. Germline V gene data show CDR1 as DFQATT and CDR2 as SNEGSKA (reference sequence). The CDR3 covers 15 residues. Trimming removed 5 bases from V and 6 bases from J; junction bases left unmatched: 10. In nucleotides, the CDR3 is TGCAGTGCTTATTCGCTAGCGGGAGGGCTGAAGACCCAGTACTTC. Residues: CSAYSLAGGLKTQYF.

This clonotype was seen a handful of times. The CDR3 bases are TGTGCCAGCAGCTCAATTAGCGAGTCCTACGAGCAGTACTTC. Protein sequence: CASSSISESYEQYF. The chain joins TRBV7-2 to TRBJ2-7; TRBD2 might be the D (5 bases). Trimming left V 4 bases short and J 1 base short, with 11 bases between. CDR1 is SGHTA, CDR2 FQGNSA, per germline. The CDR3 has 14 residues.

V and J are TRBV12-3 or TRBV12-4 and TRBJ2-5; D may match TRBD1 or TRBD2 (6 bases each). Judging by the DNA end, TRBJ2-7 fits better; the J call may be wrong. The CDR3 is 15 amino acids. The CDR3 region has the DNA TGTGCCAGCAGCTTCCGCCGGGGGCGCAACTACGAGCAGTACTTC. As protein: CASSFRRGRNYEQYF.

Remarks on this clonotype: The junction departs from the called germline gene at one end, perhaps through a read error. This chain connects TRBV7-3 to TRBJ2-3; D possibly corresponds to TRBD2 (6 bases). CDR1 SGHTA and CDR2 FQGTGA come from the germline V gene. This CDR3 comprises 14 residues. The CDR3 sequence: CASKPSENTETQYF. The CDR3 DNA reads as TGTGCCAGCAAACCTAGCGAGAATACAGAGACGCAGTATTTT.

This clonotype was counted many times. V and J are TRBV4-3 and TRBJ2-5, with 7 bases lining up with TRBD2. J lost 3 bases, V lost 1 base, and 8 bases had no gene match. The V gene's germline CDR1 is LGHNA and CDR2 YSLEER. The CDR3 totals 16 residues. The DNA of the CDR3 is TGCGCCAGCAGCCAAGGAGACGCGGGAGCCGAAGAGACCCAGTACTTC. It encodes CASSQGDAGAEETQYF.

The rearrangement joins TRBV6-5 to TRBJ2-7, with 8 bases identical to TRBD1. With 2 bases clipped from V and 6 bases from J, the junction kept 9 bases outside the gene matches. Germline CDR1 MNHEY, CDR2 SVGAGI. The CDR3 totals 15 residues. This CDR3 is CASSYRGQVGSEQYF. The CDR3 coding sequence is TGTGCCAGCAGTTACAGGGGACAGGTTGGCTCCGAGCAGTACTTC.

The chain joins TRBV20-1 to TRBJ2-7; TRBD2 might be the D (6 bases). This CDR3 spans 13 amino acids. Trimming removed 3 bases from V and 5 bases from J, with 14 bases in between. Germline V lookup: CDR1 DFQATT, CDR2 SNEGSKA (reference sequence). The CDR3 protein is CSASDPGEHEQYF. CDR3 DNA: TGCAGTGCTAGTGACCCGGGAGAACACGAGCAGTACTTC.

The genes are TRBV9 and TRBJ2-3, with D hard to call. Trimming removed 7 bases at V and 0 bases at J, with 9 bases between. The germline V gene has CDR1 SGDLS and CDR2 YYNGEE. This CDR3 is 13 amino acids long. This CDR3 is CASGHSSTDTQYF. Written as DNA, the CDR3 is TGTGCCAGCGGCCATTCTAGCACAGATACGCAGTATTTT. Full variable domain (outside the CDR3, taken from reference TRBV9 and TRBJ2-3): DSGVTQTPKHLITATGQRVTLRCSPRSGDLSVYWYQQSLDQGLQFLIQYYNGEERAKGNILERFSAQQFPDLHSELNLSSLELGDSALYFCASGHSSTDTQYFGPGTRLTVL.

The rearrangement links TRBV7-9 to TRBJ1-2, with D hard to call. V lost 0 bases and J 11 bases, leaving 16 bases between the germline ends. Germline V gene lookup returns CDR1 SEHNR and CDR2 FQNEAQ (reference sequence). There are 14 residues in the CDR3. CDR3 in amino acids: CASSLAAGLFGYTF. The DNA of the CDR3 is TGTGCCAGCAGCTTAGCGGCGGGATTATTTGGTTACACCTTC.

The rearrangement links TRBV15 to TRBJ2-3; D not certain. There are 15 residues in the CDR3. Germline V CDR1 and CDR2: LNHNV, YYDKDF (reference sequence). Trimming stripped 1 base from V and 2 bases from J, with 10 bases between. In nucleotides, the CDR3 is TGTGCCACCAGCAGAGCGATAGATCTCACAGATACGCAGTATTTT. Protein product: CATSRAIDLTDTQYF.

The V call is TRBV7-9, the J call TRBJ2-5, with 7 bases aligning to TRBD2. The J call is in doubt because the DNA end fits TRBJ2-7 better. Germline loops: CDR1 SEHNR, CDR2 FQNEAQ (reference sequence). The CDR3 length is 17 residues. CDR3 in DNA: TGTGCCAGCTCCACTCCCGCTACGGCGGGGGTCCTCTACGAGCAGTACTTC. Protein sequence: CASSTPATAGVLYEQYF.

This clonotype was picked up a small number of times. This chain uses TRBV15 with TRBJ2-3, with D unclear. The length of the CDR3 is 13 residues. V lost 1 base and J lost 4, with 6 bases in between. The V gene's germline CDR1 is LNHNV and CDR2 YYDKDF (reference sequence). CDR3 nucleotide sequence: TGTGCCACCAGCAGAGGAGCGTCAGATACGCAGTATTTT. It is translated as CATSRGASDTQYF.